This TCR beta chain is drawn from a study of blood T cell repertoires in COVID-19. At the level of the study: Acute and convalescent COVID-19 specimens originated in the United States, Italy and Spain. The cDNA or gDNA used as material had been derived from T cells, B-cell-depleted T cells, or PBMCs.

The CDR3 loop spans 14 amino acids. CDR1 is SGHVS, CDR2 FQNEAQ, per germline. Trimming took off 8 bases at V and 0 bases at J, with 13 bases between the two ends. In the original workflow: Quantification of nucleated cells was approximated via reference gene primer amplification. The method was immunoSEQ multiplex PCR; TCRdb's version includes in-frame clones alone and lacks a portion of them. V, J and clone size derive from that table, while D and trimming were established from the DNA sequence. The sample includes 250,000 to 300,000 clones, roughly 86% of them seen just once. Seattle cases were enrolled at active infection and followed longitudinally.

This receptor was identified in a young woman with COVID-19, enrolled during active disease. The chain links TRBV7-8 to TRBJ1-1, with TRBD1 as a possible D gene (6 bases). The specimen sequenced was peripheral blood. CDR3: CASRGQPMNTEAFF. The DNA for the CDR3 is TGTGCCAGCCGTGGACAGCCCATGAACACTGAAGCTTTCTTT.